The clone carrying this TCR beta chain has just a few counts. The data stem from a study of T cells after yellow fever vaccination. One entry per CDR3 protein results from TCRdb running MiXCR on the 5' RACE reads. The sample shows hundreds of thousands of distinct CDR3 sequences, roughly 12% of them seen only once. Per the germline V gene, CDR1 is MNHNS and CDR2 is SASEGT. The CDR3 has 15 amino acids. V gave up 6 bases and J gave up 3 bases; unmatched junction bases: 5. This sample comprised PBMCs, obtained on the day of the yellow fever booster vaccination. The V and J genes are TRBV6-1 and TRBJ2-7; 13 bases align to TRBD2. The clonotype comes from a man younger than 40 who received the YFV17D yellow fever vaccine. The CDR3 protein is CASRGTSGIRYEQYF. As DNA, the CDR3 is TGTGCCAGCAGAGGGACTAGCGGGATCCGCTACGAGCAGTACTTC.